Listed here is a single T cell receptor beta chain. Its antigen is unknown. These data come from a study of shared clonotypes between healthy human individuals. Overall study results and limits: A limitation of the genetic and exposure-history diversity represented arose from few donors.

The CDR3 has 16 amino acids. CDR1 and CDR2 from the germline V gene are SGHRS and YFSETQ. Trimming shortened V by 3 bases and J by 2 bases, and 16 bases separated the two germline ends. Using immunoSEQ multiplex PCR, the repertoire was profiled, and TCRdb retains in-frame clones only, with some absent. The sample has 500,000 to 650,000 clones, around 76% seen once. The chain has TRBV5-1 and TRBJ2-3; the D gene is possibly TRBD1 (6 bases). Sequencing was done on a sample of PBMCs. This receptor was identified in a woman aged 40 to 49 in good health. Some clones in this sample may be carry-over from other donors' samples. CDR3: CASSSPQGLLTDTQYF. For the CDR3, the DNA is TGCGCCAGCAGCTCCCCACAGGGCCTCCTCACAGATACGCAGTATTTT.